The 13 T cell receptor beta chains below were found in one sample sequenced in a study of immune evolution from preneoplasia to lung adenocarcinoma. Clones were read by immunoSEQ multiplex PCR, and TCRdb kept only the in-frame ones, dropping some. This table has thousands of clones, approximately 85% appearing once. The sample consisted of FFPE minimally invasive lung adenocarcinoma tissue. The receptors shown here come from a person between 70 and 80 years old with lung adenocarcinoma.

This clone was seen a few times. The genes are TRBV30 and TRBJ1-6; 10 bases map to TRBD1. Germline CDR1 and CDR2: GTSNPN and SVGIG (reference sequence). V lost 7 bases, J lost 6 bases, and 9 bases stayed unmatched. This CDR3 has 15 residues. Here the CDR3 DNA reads TGTGCCTTCCGGGACAGGGGCGCTTTTAATTCACCCCTCCACTTT. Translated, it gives CAFRDRGAFNSPLHF.

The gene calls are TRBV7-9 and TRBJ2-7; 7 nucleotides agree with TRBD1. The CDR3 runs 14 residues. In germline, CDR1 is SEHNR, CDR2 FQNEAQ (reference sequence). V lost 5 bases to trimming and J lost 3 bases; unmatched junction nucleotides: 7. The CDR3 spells CASSPRDRDYEQYF. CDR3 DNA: TGTGCCAGCAGCCCCCGGGACAGAGACTACGAGCAGTACTTC.

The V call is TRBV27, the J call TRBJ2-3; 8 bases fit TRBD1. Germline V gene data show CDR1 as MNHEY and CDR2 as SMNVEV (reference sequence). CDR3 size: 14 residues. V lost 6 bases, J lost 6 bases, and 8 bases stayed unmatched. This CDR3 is CASRPGQVLDTQYF. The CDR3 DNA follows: TGTGCCAGCAGGCCGGGACAGGTTCTGGATACGCAGTATTTT.

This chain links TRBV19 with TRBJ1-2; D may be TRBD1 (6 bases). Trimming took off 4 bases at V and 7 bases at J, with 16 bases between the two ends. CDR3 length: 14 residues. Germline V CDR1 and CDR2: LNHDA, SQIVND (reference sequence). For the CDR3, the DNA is TGTGCCAGTAGTACCCCCCGACAGGTCTTTGGCTACACCTTC. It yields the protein CASSTPRQVFGYTF.

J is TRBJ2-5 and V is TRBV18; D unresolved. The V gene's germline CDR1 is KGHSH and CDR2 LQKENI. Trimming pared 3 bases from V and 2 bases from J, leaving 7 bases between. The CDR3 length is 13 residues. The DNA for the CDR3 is TGTGCCAGCTCACCTTTGGGGCAAGAGACCCAGTACTTC. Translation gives CASSPLGQETQYF.

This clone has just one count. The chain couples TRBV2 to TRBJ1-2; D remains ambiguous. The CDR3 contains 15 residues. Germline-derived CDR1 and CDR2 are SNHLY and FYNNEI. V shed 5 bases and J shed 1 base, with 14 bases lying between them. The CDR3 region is CASSPNYGVNYGYTF. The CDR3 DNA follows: TGTGCCAGCAGTCCCAACTATGGTGTTAACTATGGCTACACCTTC. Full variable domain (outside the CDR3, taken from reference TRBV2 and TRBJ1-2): EPEVTQTPSHQVTQMGQEVILRCVPISNHLYFYWYRQILGQKVEFLVSFYNNEISEKSEIFDDQFSVERPDGSNFTLKIRSTKLEDSAMYFCASSPNYGVNYGYTFGSGTRLTVV.

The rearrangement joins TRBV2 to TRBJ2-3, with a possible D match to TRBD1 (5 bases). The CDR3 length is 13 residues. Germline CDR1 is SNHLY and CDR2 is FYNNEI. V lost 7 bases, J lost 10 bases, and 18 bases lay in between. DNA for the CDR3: TGTGCCAGCAAACAGGAGCCCAGGACGGCGCAGTATTTT. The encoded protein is CASKQEPRTAQYF.

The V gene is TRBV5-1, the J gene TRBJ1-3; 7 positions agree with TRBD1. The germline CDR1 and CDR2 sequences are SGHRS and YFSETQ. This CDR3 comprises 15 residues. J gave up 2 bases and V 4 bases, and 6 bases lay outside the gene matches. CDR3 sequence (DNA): TGCGCCAGCAGCCGGGACACAGGGGCTGGAAACACCATATATTTT. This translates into CASSRDTGAGNTIYF.

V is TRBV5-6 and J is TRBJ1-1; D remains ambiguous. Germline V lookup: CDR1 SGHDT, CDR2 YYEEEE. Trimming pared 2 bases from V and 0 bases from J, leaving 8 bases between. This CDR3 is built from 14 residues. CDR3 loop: CASSLYQMNTEAFF. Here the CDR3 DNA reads TGTGCCAGCAGCTTATACCAAATGAACACTGAAGCTTTCTTT. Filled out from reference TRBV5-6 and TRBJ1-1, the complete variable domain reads DAGVTQSPTHLIKTRGQQVTLRCSPKSGHDTVSWYQQALGQGPQFIFQYYEEEERQRGNFPDRFSGHQFPNYSSELNVNALLLGDSALYLCASSLYQMNTEAFFGQGTRLTVV.

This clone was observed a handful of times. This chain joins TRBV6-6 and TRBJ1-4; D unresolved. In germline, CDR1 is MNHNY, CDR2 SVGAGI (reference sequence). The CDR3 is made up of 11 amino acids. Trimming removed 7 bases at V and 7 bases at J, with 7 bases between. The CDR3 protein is CASTAGEKLFF. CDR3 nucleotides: TGTGCCAGCACGGCCGGTGAAAAACTGTTTTTT.

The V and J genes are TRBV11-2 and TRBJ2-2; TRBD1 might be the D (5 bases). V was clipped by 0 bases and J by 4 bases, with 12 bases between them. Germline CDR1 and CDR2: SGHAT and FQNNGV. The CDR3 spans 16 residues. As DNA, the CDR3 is TGTGCCAGCAGCTTAGATCTAGGGGTTACCACCGGGGAGCTGTTTTTT. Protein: CASSLDLGVTTGELFF.

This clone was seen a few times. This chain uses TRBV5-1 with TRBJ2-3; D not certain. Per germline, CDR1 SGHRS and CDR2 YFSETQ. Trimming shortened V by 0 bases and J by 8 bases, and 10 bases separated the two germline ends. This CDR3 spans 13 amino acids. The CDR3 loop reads CASSLVSQGTQYF. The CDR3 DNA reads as TGCGCCAGCAGCTTGGTGAGCCAAGGTACGCAGTATTTT. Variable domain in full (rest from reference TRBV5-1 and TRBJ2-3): KAGVTQTPRYLIKTRGQQVTLSCSPISGHRSVSWYQQTPGQGLQFLFEYFSETQRNKGNFPGRFSGRQFSNSRSEMNVSTLELGDSALYLCASSLVSQGTQYFGPGTRLTVL.

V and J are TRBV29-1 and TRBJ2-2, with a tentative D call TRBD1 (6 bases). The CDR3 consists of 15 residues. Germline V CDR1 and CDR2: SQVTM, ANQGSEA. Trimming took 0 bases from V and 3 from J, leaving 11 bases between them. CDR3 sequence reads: CSVEDGTRDTGELFF. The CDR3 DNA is TGCAGCGTTGAAGATGGGACAAGAGACACCGGGGAGCTGTTTTTT.